This T cell receptor beta chain was obtained from a study of T cell responses to AZD1222 COVID-19 vaccine. Profiled with immunoSEQ multiplex PCR; TCRdb holds only in-frame clones, not every one. The sample carries roughly 130,000 clones, roughly 90% recorded once. Overall study findings and caveats: No repertoire was sampled before or during the peak T cell response, only after it. Vaccine-associated CD4 TCRs ranged over spike, dominating at 160-218 and 743-854. Possibly, clonal diversity was underestimated; donors were largely white British and included more females.

For this clone: The antigen is unknown.

Germline CDR1 reads MNHEY; CDR2 reads SMNVEV (reference sequence). The CDR3 is 17 amino acids. Trimming stripped 0 bases from V and 3 bases from J, with 18 bases between. The specimen comprised peripheral blood, sampled on day 0 of AZD1222 vaccination. The chain recombines TRBV27 with TRBJ2-7; possible D gene TRBD2, 6 bases. This clonotype was obtained from an adult in good health. CDR3 in DNA: TGTGCCAGCAGTTTATCGATCTTGCGGGACCCTATCTACGAGCAGTACTTC. Residues: CASSLSILRDPIYEQYF.